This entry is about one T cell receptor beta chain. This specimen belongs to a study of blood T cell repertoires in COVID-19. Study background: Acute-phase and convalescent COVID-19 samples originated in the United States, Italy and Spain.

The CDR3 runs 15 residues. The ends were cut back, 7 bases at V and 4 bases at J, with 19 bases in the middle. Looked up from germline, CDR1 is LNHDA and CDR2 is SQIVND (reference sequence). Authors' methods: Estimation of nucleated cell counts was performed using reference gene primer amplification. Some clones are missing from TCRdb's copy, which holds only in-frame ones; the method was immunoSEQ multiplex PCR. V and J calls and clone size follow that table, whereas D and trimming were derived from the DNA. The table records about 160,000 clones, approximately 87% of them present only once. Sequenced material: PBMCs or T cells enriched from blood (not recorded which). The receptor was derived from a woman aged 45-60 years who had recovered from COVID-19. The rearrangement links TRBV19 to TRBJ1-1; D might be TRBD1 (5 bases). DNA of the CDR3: TGTGCCAGTACCCCGCAATCAAGGGGAGGCACTGAAGCTTTCTTT. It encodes CASTPQSRGGTEAFF.